This is a list of T cell receptor beta chains from one sample in a study of T cell responses to AZD1222 COVID-19 vaccine. The protocol was immunoSEQ multiplex PCR, while the TCRdb copy is restricted to in-frame clones and leaves out a portion. The profile shows some 130,000 clones, over 85% of them singletons. Sequenced material: peripheral blood, taken on day 0 of AZD1222 vaccination. The receptors were gathered from an adult in good health. Both conserved end residues are trimmed from each CDR3.

v_gene | CDR3aa
TRBV6-5 | ASRGAGGPYEQY
TRBV9 | ASSVGSPGGNSPLH
TRBV30 | AWSKATNEKLF
TRBV6-5 | ASRSGTAKNQPQH
TRBV16 | ASTTSRANTGELF
TRBV7-9 | ASSSVRAPGDYGYT
TRBV9 | ASSVEPDSNQPQH
TRBV28 | ASSPSQETQY
TRBV28 | ASSLGTGLGTEAF
TRBV28 | ASSFKRGGADTQY
TRBV9 | ASSASGGKNIQY
TRBV27 | ASAHGTAGANVLT
TRBV24-1 | ATSDLGRTNTGELF
TRBV29-1 | SVVAVSREQY
TRBV4-2 | ASSQEFRSYNEQF
TRBV2 | ASSPGQVPRYEQF
TRBV18 | ASSPTANREGQPQH
TRBV27 | ASSPTSFSGELF
TRBV5-8 | ASSLSLVSNYGYT
TRBV27 | ASSPSGGPNEKLF
TRBV28 | ASRQSGPQTATNYGYT
TRBV10-3 | AISTSASTDTQY
TRBV27 | ASSLGPVNQPQH
TRBV3-1/TRBV3-2 | ASRESGDTQY
TRBV4-3 | ASSQDRPVTGELF
TRBV28 | ASSFPTGQGRANYGYT
TRBV29-1 | SVVGQASTDTQY
TRBV5-1 | ASSRTRQDYGYT
TRBV30 | AWSPGARVSGNTIY
TRBV4-2 | ASSQGESSGNTIY
TRBV7-2 | ASSLAPPGATNTQY
TRBV2 | ASSGGGRSLGPPLH
TRBV2 | ASSAQGTTEAF
TRBV11-3 | ASSRGQRYEQY
TRBV6-5 | ASSRGSFSGNTIY
TRBV7-2 | ASSLMVGRVYNEQF
TRBV27 | ASSSGIPRNVQY
TRBV6-5 | ASKIQEYSNQPQH
TRBV7-9 | ASSPGGFSNQPQH
TRBV2 | ASSDRSYQPQH
TRBV6-1 | ASSEEVLRGTEYEQY
TRBV28 | ASSFGATAEAF
TRBV4-3 | ASSHDTGGTHRRGYT
TRBV3-1/TRBV3-2 | ASSSRGETQY